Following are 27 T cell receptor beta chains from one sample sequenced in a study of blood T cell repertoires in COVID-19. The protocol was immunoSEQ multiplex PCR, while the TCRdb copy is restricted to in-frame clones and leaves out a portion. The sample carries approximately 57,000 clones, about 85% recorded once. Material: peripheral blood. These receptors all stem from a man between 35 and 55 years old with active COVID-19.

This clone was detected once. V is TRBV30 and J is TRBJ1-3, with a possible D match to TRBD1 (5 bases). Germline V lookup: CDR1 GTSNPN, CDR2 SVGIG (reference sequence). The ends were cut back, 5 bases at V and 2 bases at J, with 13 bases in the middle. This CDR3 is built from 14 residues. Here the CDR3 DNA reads TGTGCCTGGGCCGGGGGTTTCCCTGGAAACACCATATATTTT. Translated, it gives CAWAGGFPGNTIYF.

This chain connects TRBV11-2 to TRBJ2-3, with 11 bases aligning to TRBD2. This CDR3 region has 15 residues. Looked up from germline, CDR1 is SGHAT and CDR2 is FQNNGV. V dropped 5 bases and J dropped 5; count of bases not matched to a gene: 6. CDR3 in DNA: TGTGCCAGCAGCCAACTAGCGGGAGCTGGAGATACGCAGTATTTT. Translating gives CASSQLAGAGDTQYF.

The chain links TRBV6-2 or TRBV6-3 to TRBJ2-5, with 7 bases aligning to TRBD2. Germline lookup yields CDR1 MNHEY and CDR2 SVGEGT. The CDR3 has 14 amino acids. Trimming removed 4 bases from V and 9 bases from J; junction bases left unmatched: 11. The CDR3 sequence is CASSFGGSSTAQYF. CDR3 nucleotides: TGTGCCAGCAGTTTCGGGGGGTCCTCAACGGCCCAGTACTTC.

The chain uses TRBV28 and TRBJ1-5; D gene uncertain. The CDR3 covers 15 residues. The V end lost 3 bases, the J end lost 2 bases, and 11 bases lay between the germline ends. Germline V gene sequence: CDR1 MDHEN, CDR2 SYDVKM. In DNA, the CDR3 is TGTGCCAGCAGTTTGCGGGGTGTGGGCAATCAGCCCCAGCATTTT. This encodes CASSLRGVGNQPQHF.

The CDR3 region has the DNA TGTGCCAGCAGCCTCACAACCTACACTGAAGCTTTCTTT. Residues: CASSLTTYTEAFF. The V gene is TRBV9, the J gene TRBJ1-1, with unresolved D. From germline, CDR1 is SGDLS and CDR2 YYNGEE. CDR3 size: 13 residues. V lost 4 bases and J lost 3, with 10 bases in between.

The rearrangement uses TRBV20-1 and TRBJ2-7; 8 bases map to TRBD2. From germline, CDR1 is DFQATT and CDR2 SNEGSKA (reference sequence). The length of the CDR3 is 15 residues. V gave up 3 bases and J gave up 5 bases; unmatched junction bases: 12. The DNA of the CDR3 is TGCAGTGCTAGTAGGCGGGTAGCGGGATTCGACGAGCAGTACTTC. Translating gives CSASRRVAGFDEQYF.

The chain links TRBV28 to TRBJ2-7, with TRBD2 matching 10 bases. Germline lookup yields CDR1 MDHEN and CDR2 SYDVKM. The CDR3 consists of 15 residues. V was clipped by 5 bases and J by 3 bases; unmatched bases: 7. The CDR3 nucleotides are TGTGCCAGCAGTCAAGGTCTAGCGGGAGACTACGAGCAGTACTTC. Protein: CASSQGLAGDYEQYF. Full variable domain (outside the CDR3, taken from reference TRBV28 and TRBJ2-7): DVKVTQSSRYLVKRTGEKVFLECVQDMDHENMFWYRQDPGLGLRLIYFSYDVKMKEKGDIPEGYSVSREKKERFSLILESASTNQTSMYLCASSQGLAGDYEQYFGPGTRLTVT.

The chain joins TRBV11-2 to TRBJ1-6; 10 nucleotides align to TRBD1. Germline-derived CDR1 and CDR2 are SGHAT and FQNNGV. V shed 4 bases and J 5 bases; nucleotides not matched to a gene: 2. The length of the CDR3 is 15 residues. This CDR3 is CASSWTGGNNSPLHF. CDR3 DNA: TGTGCCAGCAGCTGGACAGGGGGAAATAATTCACCCCTCCACTTT.

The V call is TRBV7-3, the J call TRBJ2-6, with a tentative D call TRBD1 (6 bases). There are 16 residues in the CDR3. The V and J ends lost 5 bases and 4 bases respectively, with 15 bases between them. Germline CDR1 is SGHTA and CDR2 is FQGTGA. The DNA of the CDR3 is TGTGCCAGCAGCAGGTTCACAGGGAACGGGGCCAACGTCCTGACTTTC. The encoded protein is CASSRFTGNGANVLTF.

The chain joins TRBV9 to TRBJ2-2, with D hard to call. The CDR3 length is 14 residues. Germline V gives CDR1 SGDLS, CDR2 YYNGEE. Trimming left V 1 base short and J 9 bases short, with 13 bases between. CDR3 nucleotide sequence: TGTGCCAGCAGCGTATCCACCCCGGGTTGGGAGCTGTTTTTT. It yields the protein CASSVSTPGWELFF.

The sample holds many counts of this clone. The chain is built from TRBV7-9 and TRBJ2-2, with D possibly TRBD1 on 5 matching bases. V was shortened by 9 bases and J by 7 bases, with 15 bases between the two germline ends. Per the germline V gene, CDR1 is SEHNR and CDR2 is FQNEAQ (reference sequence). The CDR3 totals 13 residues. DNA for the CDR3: TGTGCCAGGAACCAGGGAAACGGCGGGGAGCTGTTTTTT. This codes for CARNQGNGGELFF.

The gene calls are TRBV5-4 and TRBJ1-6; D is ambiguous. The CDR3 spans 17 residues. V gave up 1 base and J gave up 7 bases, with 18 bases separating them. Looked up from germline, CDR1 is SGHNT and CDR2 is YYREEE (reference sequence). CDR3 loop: CASSLPEGQSDNSPLHF. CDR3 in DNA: TGTGCCAGCAGCTTGCCCGAGGGCCAAAGCGACAATTCACCCCTCCACTTT.

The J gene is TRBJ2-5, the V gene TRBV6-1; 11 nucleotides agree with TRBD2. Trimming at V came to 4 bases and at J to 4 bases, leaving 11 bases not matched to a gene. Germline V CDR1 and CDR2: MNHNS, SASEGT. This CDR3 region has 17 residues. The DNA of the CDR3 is TGTGCCAGCAGTGGGCGGACTAGCGGGCCGCTCTTAGAGACCCAGTACTTC. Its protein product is CASSGRTSGPLLETQYF.

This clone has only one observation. The CDR3 loop is CASSLTSTENTEAFF. The CDR3 nucleotides are TGCGCCAGCAGCTTGACCTCGACAGAGAACACTGAAGCTTTCTTT. V gene TRBV5-1 combines with J gene TRBJ1-1; D might be TRBD1 (5 bases). The length of the CDR3 is 15 residues. V lost 1 base to trimming and J lost 1 base, with 11 bases between them. The germline gives CDR1 SGHRS, CDR2 YFSETQ.

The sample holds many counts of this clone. The CDR3 sequence is CASSDSSGSYNEQFF. For the CDR3, the DNA is TGTGCCAGCAGTGACTCTAGCGGGAGCTACAATGAGCAGTTCTTC. The gene calls are TRBV6-4 and TRBJ2-1; 9 bases map to TRBD2. The CDR3 runs to 15 residues. Germline V lookup: CDR1 MRHNA, CDR2 SNTAGT. V was pared by 0 bases and J by 3 bases, with 0 bases of the junction left unmatched.

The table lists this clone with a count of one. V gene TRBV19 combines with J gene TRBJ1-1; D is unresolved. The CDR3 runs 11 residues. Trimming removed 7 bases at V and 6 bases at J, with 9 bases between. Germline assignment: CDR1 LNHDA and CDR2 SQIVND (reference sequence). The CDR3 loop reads CASKEKSEAFF. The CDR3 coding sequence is TGTGCCAGTAAGGAGAAATCTGAAGCTTTCTTT.

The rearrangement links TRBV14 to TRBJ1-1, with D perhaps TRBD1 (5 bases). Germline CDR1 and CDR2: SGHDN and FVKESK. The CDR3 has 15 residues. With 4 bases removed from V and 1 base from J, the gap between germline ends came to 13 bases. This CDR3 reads CASSPLGLPNTEAFF. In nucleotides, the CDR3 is TGTGCCAGCAGCCCTCTGGGACTCCCGAACACTGAAGCTTTCTTT. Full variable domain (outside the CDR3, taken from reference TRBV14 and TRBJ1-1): EAGVTQFPSHSVIEKGQTVTLRCDPISGHDNLYWYRRVMGKEIKFLLHFVKESKQDESGMPNNRFLAERTGGTYSTLKVQPAELEDSGVYFCASSPLGLPNTEAFFGQGTRLTVV.

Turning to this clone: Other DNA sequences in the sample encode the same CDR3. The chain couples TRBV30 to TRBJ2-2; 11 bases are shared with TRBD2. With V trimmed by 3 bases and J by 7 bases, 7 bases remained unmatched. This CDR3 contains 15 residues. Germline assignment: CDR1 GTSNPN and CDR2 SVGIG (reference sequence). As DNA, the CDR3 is TGTGCCTGGAGGCCGGGACTAGCGGTTAACGGGGAGCTGTTTTTT. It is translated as CAWRPGLAVNGELFF.

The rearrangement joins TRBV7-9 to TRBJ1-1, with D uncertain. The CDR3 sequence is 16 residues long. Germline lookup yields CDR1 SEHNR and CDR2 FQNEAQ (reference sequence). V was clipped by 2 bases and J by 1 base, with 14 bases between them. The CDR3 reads CASSLYPRGRNTEAFF. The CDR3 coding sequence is TGTGCCAGCAGCTTATATCCCCGAGGTAGGAACACTGAAGCTTTCTTT.

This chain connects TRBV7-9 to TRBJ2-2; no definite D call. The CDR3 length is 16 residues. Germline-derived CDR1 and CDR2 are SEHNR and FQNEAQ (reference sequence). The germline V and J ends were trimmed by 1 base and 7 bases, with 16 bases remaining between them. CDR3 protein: CASSLVRGEPNGELFF. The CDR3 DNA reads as TGTGCCAGCAGCTTAGTGAGAGGCGAACCGAACGGGGAGCTGTTTTTT.

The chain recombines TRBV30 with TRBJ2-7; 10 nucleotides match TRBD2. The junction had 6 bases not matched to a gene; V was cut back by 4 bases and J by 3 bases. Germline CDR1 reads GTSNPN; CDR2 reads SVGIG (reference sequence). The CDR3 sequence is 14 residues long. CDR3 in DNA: TGTGCCTGGATGAGCGGGAGGGGGATCTACGAGCAGTACTTC. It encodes CAWMSGRGIYEQYF. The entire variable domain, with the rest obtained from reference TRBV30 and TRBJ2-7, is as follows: SQTIHQWPATLVQPVGSPLSLECTVEGTSNPNLYWYRQAAGRGLQLLFYSVGIGQISSEVPQNLSASRPQDRQFILSSKKLLLSDSGFYLCAWMSGRGIYEQYFGPGTRLTVT.

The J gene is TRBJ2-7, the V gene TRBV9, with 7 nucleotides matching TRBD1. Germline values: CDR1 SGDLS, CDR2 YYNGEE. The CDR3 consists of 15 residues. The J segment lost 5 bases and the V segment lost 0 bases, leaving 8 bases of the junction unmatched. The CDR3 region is CASSVVGTVGDEQYF. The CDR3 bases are TGTGCCAGCAGCGTAGTTGGGACAGTGGGCGACGAGCAGTACTTC.

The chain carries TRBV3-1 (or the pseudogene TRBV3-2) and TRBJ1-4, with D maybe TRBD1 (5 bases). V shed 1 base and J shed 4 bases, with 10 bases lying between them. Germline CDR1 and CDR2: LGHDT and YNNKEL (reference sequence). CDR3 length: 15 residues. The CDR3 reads CASSQARGFNEKLFF. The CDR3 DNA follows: TGTGCCAGCAGCCAAGCTAGGGGTTTTAATGAAAAACTGTTTTTT.

CDR3 sequence reads: CAISESTSSSYNEQFF. DNA of the CDR3: TGTGCCATCAGTGAGTCAACGTCTAGTTCCTACAATGAGCAGTTCTTC. This chain links TRBV10-3 with TRBJ2-1; the D is unclear. Germline V gives CDR1 ENHRY, CDR2 SYGVKD. The CDR3 covers 16 residues. V gave up 0 bases and J gave up 1 base, with 10 bases separating them.

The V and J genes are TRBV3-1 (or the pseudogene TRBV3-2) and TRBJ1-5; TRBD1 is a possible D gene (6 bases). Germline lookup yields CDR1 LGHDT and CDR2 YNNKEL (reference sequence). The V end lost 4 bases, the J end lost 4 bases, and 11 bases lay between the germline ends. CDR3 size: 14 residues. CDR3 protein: CASSLGTKNQPQHF. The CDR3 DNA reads TGTGCCAGCAGCCTAGGGACAAAGAATCAGCCCCAGCATTTT.

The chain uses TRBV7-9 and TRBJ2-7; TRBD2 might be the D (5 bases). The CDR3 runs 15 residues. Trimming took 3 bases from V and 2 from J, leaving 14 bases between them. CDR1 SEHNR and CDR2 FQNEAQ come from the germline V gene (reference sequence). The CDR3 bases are TGTGCCAGCAGCTTGGGGTGGTCTAGCCCCTACGAGCAGTACTTC. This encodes CASSLGWSSPYEQYF.

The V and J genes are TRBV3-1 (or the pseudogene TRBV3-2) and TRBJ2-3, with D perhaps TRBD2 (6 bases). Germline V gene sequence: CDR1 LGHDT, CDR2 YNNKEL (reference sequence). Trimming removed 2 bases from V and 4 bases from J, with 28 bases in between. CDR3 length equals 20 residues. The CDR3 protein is CASSQFYHPGVGGSPDTQYF. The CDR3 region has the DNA TGTGCCAGCAGCCAATTTTATCATCCGGGAGTGGGAGGTAGCCCAGATACGCAGTATTTT.